The entry below gives a single TCR beta chain sequence along with its context. This entry belongs to a study of tissue T cells after allogeneic stem cell transplantation. Study-level information: Every graft-versus-host disease patient had gastrointestinal disease and got several lines of graft-versus-host disease therapy. CD3+ T cells were flow-sorted when enough cells; otherwise DNA extracted directly.

Sequencing of TCRbeta CDR3 at survey depth gave sequences and template counts. Profiled with immunoSEQ multiplex PCR; TCRdb holds only in-frame clones, not every one. The sample lists roughly 42,000 clones, approximately 92% occurring once. V lost 0 bases to trimming and J lost 5 bases; unmatched junction nucleotides: 2. There are 14 residues in the CDR3. Germline CDR1 and CDR2: SGDLS and YYNGEE. This clonotype originated in a woman aged 40-69 years who later had graft-versus-host disease after an allogeneic stem cell transplant. Sequenced here: blood, sampled before transplantation. The chain recombines TRBV9 with TRBJ2-3; 8 bases line up with TRBD2. In nucleotides, the CDR3 is TGTGCCAGCAGCGTAGCGGGAGGGCGAGATACGCAGTATTTT. Translated, it gives CASSVAGGRDTQYF.